Shown below are 2 T cell receptor beta chains from a single sample sequenced in a study of T cell responses to AZD1222 COVID-19 vaccine. Method: immunoSEQ multiplex PCR; TCRdb's copy keeps in-frame clones and lacks some. The sample lists tens of thousands of clones, roughly 80% occurring once. This specimen was peripheral blood, taken 28 days after the second AZD1222 dose. The origin of the receptors is an adult who received the AZD1222 COVID-19 vaccine.

Here the CDR3 DNA reads TGTGCCAGTACCGCGCCCCCGGACAACTATGGCTACACCTTC. This translates into CASTAPPDNYGYTF. V usage is TRBV19 and J usage is TRBJ1-2, with unresolved D. The CDR3 is made up of 14 amino acids. The ends were cut back, 7 bases at V and 2 bases at J, with 14 bases in the middle. From germline, CDR1 is LNHDA and CDR2 SQIVND (reference sequence). Together with reference TRBV19 and TRBJ1-2, the CDR3 gives the full variable domain: DGGITQSPKYLFRKEGQNVTLSCEQNLNHDAMYWYRQDPGQGLRLIYYSQIVNDFQKGDIAEGYSVSREKKESFPLTVTSAQKNPTAFYLCASTAPPDNYGYTFGSGTRLTVV.

This rearrangement joins TRBV2 to TRBJ2-1; unclear D gene. V lost 3 bases to trimming and J lost 0 bases, with 6 bases between them. This CDR3 has 14 amino acids. CDR1 and CDR2 (germline): SNHLY, FYNNEI. The CDR3 DNA is TGTGCCAGCAGTGATTTTAGCTCCTACAATGAGCAGTTCTTC. Translating gives CASSDFSSYNEQFF.